These 27 T cell receptor beta chains were sequenced from one sample in a study of blood T cell repertoires in COVID-19. The data were produced by immunoSEQ multiplex PCR, yet TCRdb's version contains in-frame clones alone and is incomplete. The sample lists 100,000 or so clones, approximately 89% occurring once. Sequencing was performed on peripheral blood. The source of these receptors is a woman aged 30 to 39 with acute or convalescent COVID-19.

This sequence joins TRBV5-1 and TRBJ2-7; 7 nucleotides match TRBD1. This CDR3 region has 14 residues. Germline V gene sequence: CDR1 SGHRS, CDR2 YFSETQ. CDR3 amino acids: CASSLTGSSYEQYF. DNA of the CDR3: TGCGCATCTTCGCTGACAGGGAGCTCCTACGAGCAGTACTTC.

V and J are TRBV19 and TRBJ1-4, with D hard to call. Germline values: CDR1 LNHDA, CDR2 SQIVND (reference sequence). V was pared by 0 bases and J by 5 bases, with 10 bases between. The CDR3 consists of 15 residues. In nucleotides, the CDR3 is TGTGCCAGTAGTATAGAGGGCAGAACAAATGAAAAACTGTTTTTT. It encodes CASSIEGRTNEKLFF. Based on the CDR3 plus reference TRBV19 and TRBJ1-4, the full variable domain is DGGITQSPKYLFRKEGQNVTLSCEQNLNHDAMYWYRQDPGQGLRLIYYSQIVNDFQKGDIAEGYSVSREKKESFPLTVTSAQKNPTAFYLCASSIEGRTNEKLFFGSGTQLSVL.

This chain uses TRBV4-1 with TRBJ1-5; tentatively, D is TRBD1 (6 bases). In germline, CDR1 is MGHRA, CDR2 YSYEKL. The CDR3 extends over 16 amino acids. Trimming took off 1 base at V and 4 bases at J, with 14 bases between the two ends. The CDR3, as DNA: TGCGCCAGCAGCCAAGTTGTGGACAGCCTAAATCAGCCCCAGCATTTT. Protein sequence: CASSQVVDSLNQPQHF.

The chain's CDR3 is CASSEMWHYGYTF. CDR3 in DNA: TGTGCCAGCAGTGAAATGTGGCACTATGGCTACACCTTC. This chain joins TRBV2 and TRBJ1-2; no clear D gene. V dropped 2 bases and J dropped 3 bases, with 7 bases sitting between them. The CDR3 is 13 residues long. In germline, CDR1 is SNHLY, CDR2 FYNNEI.

The gene calls are TRBV19 and TRBJ1-1, with a tentative D call TRBD1 (6 bases). Trimming stripped 4 bases from V and 6 bases from J, with 12 bases between. The CDR3 length is 13 residues. The germline V gene has CDR1 LNHDA and CDR2 SQIVND (reference sequence). CDR3 in amino acids: CASSTDSLAEAFF. The CDR3 bases are TGTGCCAGTAGTACGGACAGTTTAGCTGAAGCTTTCTTT.

V gene TRBV29-1 combines with J gene TRBJ1-3; 9 positions match TRBD1. Germline assignment: CDR1 SQVTM and CDR2 ANQGSEA. Germline trimming cut 5 bases from V and 4 bases from J; bases unmatched to any gene: 6. The CDR3 totals 14 residues. The CDR3 spells CSVLQGAPGNTIYF. CDR3 DNA sequence: TGCAGCGTTTTACAGGGGGCGCCCGGAAACACCATATATTTT.

V gene TRBV28 combines with J gene TRBJ2-1; tentatively, D is TRBD1 (6 bases). V was shortened by 7 bases and J by 2 bases, with 12 bases between the two germline ends. Germline V gene data show CDR1 as MDHEN and CDR2 as SYDVKM. The CDR3 spans 14 residues. The CDR3 spells CASTLGDTYNEQFF. The CDR3 nucleotides read TGTGCCAGCACCTTGGGGGACACCTACAATGAGCAGTTCTTC.

The CDR3 nucleotides are TGTGCCAGCAGTTACCGTGACAGGAACTATGGCTACACCTTC. Its protein is CASSYRDRNYGYTF. V is TRBV6-2 or TRBV6-3 and J is TRBJ1-2, with D perhaps TRBD1 (6 bases). V lost 2 bases, J lost 2 bases, and 9 bases lay in between. Per germline, CDR1 MNHEY and CDR2 SVGEGT. The CDR3 totals 14 residues.

The chain uses TRBV6-2 or TRBV6-3 and TRBJ2-7; D gene unclear. The CDR3 sequence is 15 residues long. Germline V lookup: CDR1 MNHEY, CDR2 SVGEGT. Trimming removed 4 bases from V and 0 bases from J, with 13 bases in between. In nucleotides, the CDR3 is TGTGCCAGCAGTTCGACAACAGCTTTCTCCTACGAGCAGTACTTC. Translated: CASSSTTAFSYEQYF.

The gene calls are TRBV11-1 and TRBJ1-1; TRBD1 is a possible D gene (6 bases). V shed 3 bases and J shed 0 bases, with 11 bases lying between them. This CDR3 spans 15 amino acids. The germline V gene has CDR1 SGHAT and CDR2 FQDESV (reference sequence). The CDR3 nucleotides read TGTGCCAGCAGCTTGGGACAATTGATGAACACTGAAGCTTTCTTT. Residues: CASSLGQLMNTEAFF.

CDR3 sequence reads: CASSLGQGRGQPQHF. In DNA form, the CDR3 reads TGTGCCAGCAGCTTGGGACAGGGCCGGGGTCAGCCCCAGCATTTT. The chain employs TRBV6-5 and TRBJ1-5, with 9 positions matching TRBD1. The CDR3 consists of 15 residues. V trimming: 6 bases; J trimming: 6 bases; junction bases outside the gene matches: 9. Germline assignment: CDR1 MNHEY and CDR2 SVGAGI.

V gene TRBV28 combines with J gene TRBJ2-3, with D hard to call. The CDR3 length is 15 residues. V was shortened by 1 base and J by 6 bases, with 14 bases between the two germline ends. Germline CDR1 reads MDHEN; CDR2 reads SYDVKM. Written as DNA, the CDR3 is TGTGCCAGCAGTTTATTTACTGGTTTTCTGGATACGCAGTATTTT. Translation gives CASSLFTGFLDTQYF.

V usage is TRBV9 and J usage is TRBJ1-2; 10 bases agree with TRBD1. Germline V CDR1 and CDR2: SGDLS, YYNGEE. The CDR3 loop spans 14 amino acids. V gave up 0 bases and J gave up 8 bases; unmatched junction bases: 4. The CDR3: CASSVADRGAGYTF. DNA of the CDR3: TGTGCCAGCAGCGTAGCGGACAGGGGGGCCGGCTACACCTTC.

This clone was detected once. J is TRBJ1-5 and V is TRBV7-8, with D possibly matching TRBD1 (5 bases). Germline CDR1 and CDR2: SGHVS and FQNEAQ. The CDR3 sequence is 14 residues long. V was shortened by 5 bases and J by 7 bases, with 15 bases between the two germline ends. The DNA for the CDR3 is TGTGCCAGCAGCCTATCGCAGGGTAAGCAGCCCCAGCATTTT. Residues: CASSLSQGKQPQHF.

This chain connects TRBV7-9 to TRBJ2-7; unclear D gene. The CDR3 covers 13 residues. CDR1 is SEHNR and CDR2 is FQNEAQ in the germline V gene (reference sequence). The ends were cut back, 5 bases at V and 3 bases at J, with 11 bases in the middle. The CDR3 protein is CASSSGTGYEQYF. For the CDR3, the DNA is TGTGCCAGCAGCAGTGGCACGGGCTACGAGCAGTACTTC.

The V gene is TRBV27, the J gene TRBJ2-3, with TRBD1 matching 7 bases. The CDR3 spans 17 residues. Germline V CDR1 and CDR2: MNHEY, SMNVEV (reference sequence). With 5 bases clipped from V and 3 bases from J, the junction kept 14 bases outside the gene matches. CDR3 DNA: TGTGCCAGCAGTCTCATAGCCCCGGACAGGCCAACAGATACGCAGTATTTT. Amino acids: CASSLIAPDRPTDTQYF.

The chain carries TRBV10-3 and TRBJ1-5; D not resolved. V lost 7 bases, J lost 6 bases, and 13 bases lay in between. The CDR3 consists of 13 residues. Germline CDR1 and CDR2: ENHRY and SYGVKD. The CDR3 coding sequence is TGTGCCATCACAGCCACAGTGAGTCAGCCCCAGCATTTT. Its translation: CAITATVSQPQHF.

V gene TRBV5-1 combines with J gene TRBJ2-1; 10 bases are a match to TRBD2. The germline CDR1 and CDR2 sequences are SGHRS and YFSETQ. The CDR3 is 16 residues long. Trimming cost V 2 bases and J 6 bases; bases outside gene matches: 8. In nucleotides, the CDR3 is TGCGCCAGCAGCTTTGAACTAGCGGGAAGTGGCAATGAGCAGTTCTTC. Translation gives CASSFELAGSGNEQFF. The full variable domain, its missing parts supplied by reference TRBV5-1 and TRBJ2-1, is KAGVTQTPRYLIKTRGQQVTLSCSPISGHRSVSWYQQTPGQGLQFLFEYFSETQRNKGNFPGRFSGRQFSNSRSEMNVSTLELGDSALYLCASSFELAGSGNEQFFGPGTRLTVL.

J is TRBJ1-2 and V is TRBV6-5, with TRBD1 as a possible D gene (6 bases). Per germline, CDR1 MNHEY and CDR2 SVGAGI. The CDR3 length is 15 residues. The V end was cut by 0 bases, the J end by 2 bases, with 10 bases between. CDR3 sequence reads: CASSYSNQGNYGYTF. In DNA, the CDR3 is TGTGCCAGCAGTTACTCGAATCAGGGGAACTATGGCTACACCTTC.

The chain is built from TRBV5-8 and TRBJ1-5; D possibly corresponds to TRBD1 (6 bases). Trimming left V 0 bases short and J 2 bases short, with 12 bases between. Germline lookup yields CDR1 SGHTS and CDR2 YDEGEE. The CDR3 contains 16 residues. CDR3 in amino acids: CASSLGRGTGNQPQHF. In DNA form, the CDR3 reads TGTGCCAGCAGCTTGGGCAGGGGAACGGGCAATCAGCCCCAGCATTTT.

The chain links TRBV2 to TRBJ1-5; D gene ambiguous. Germline assignment: CDR1 SNHLY and CDR2 FYNNEI. The CDR3 extends over 14 amino acids. Trimming left V 1 base short and J 3 bases short, with 7 bases between. DNA of the CDR3: TGTGCCAGCAGTGAAGGCGGTTTCAATCAGCCCCAGCATTTT. Translation: CASSEGGFNQPQHF. The complete variable domain, with remaining parts taken from reference TRBV2 and TRBJ1-5, reads EPEVTQTPSHQVTQMGQEVILRCVPISNHLYFYWYRQILGQKVEFLVSFYNNEISEKSEIFDDQFSVERPDGSNFTLKIRSTKLEDSAMYFCASSEGGFNQPQHFGDGTRLSIL.

V is TRBV9 and J is TRBJ1-3; the match to TRBD1 covers 9 bases. This CDR3 spans 15 amino acids. Trimming at V came to 3 bases and at J to 0 bases, leaving 1 base not matched to a gene. Per the germline V gene, CDR1 is SGDLS and CDR2 is YYNGEE. The CDR3 nucleotides read TGTGCCAGCAGCGAGACAGGGGGCTCTGGAAACACCATATATTTT. This sequence encodes CASSETGGSGNTIYF.

This clone was detected only once. CDR3 protein: CAIGGPPGQANTGELFF. The CDR3 nucleotides read TGTGCCATCGGCGGGCCTCCGGGACAGGCGAACACCGGGGAGCTGTTTTTT. V usage is TRBV10-3 and J usage is TRBJ2-2; 8 nucleotides agree with TRBD1. This CDR3 comprises 17 residues. Germline V lookup: CDR1 ENHRY, CDR2 SYGVKD. V lost 8 bases and J lost 0; bases outside the gene matches: 11.

CDR3 in amino acids: CASSYGGYSGNTIYF. The CDR3 DNA sequence: TGTGCCAGCAGTTACGGGGGGTATTCTGGAAACACCATATATTTT. The chain uses TRBV6-5 and TRBJ1-3; D possibly corresponds to TRBD1 (5 bases). There are 15 residues in the CDR3. In germline, CDR1 is MNHEY, CDR2 SVGAGI. Trimming took off 2 bases at V and 1 base at J, with 9 bases between the two ends.

The chain is built from TRBV12-5 and TRBJ2-4, with D tentatively TRBD1 (5 bases). The V end lost 0 bases, the J end lost 0 bases, and 18 bases lay between the germline ends. CDR1 is LGHNT and CDR2 is FRNRAP in the germline V gene. The CDR3 spans 19 residues. As DNA, the CDR3 is TGTGCTAGTGGTTTGGTACGAGATGGGGCAGGCCCAGCCAAAAACATTCAGTACTTC. It encodes CASGLVRDGAGPAKNIQYF.

The CDR3 here is CASSPTGSSNYGYTF. In DNA form, the CDR3 reads TGTGCCAGCTCACCTACAGGGTCGTCCAACTATGGCTACACCTTC. The chain recombines TRBV18 with TRBJ1-2; D is possibly TRBD1 (6 bases). CDR3 length: 15 residues. Germline V gives CDR1 KGHSH, CDR2 LQKENI. The V end lost 3 bases, the J end lost 2 bases, and 13 bases lay between the germline ends.

V gene TRBV27 combines with J gene TRBJ1-2; D ambiguous. Trimming cost V 5 bases and J 1 base, with 17 bases left between them. CDR1 is MNHEY and CDR2 is SMNVEV in the germline V gene (reference sequence). The CDR3 totals 16 residues. CDR3: CASSPTWADNNYGYTF. The CDR3 DNA follows: TGTGCCAGCAGTCCAACTTGGGCAGATAATAACTATGGCTACACCTTC.